The 5 T cell receptor beta chains below all came from one sample that was sequenced in a study of blood T cell repertoires in COVID-19. This table comes from immunoSEQ multiplex PCR, and its TCRdb copy is limited to in-frame clones, with some not included. The profile covers around 240,000 clones, with roughly nine tenths appearing a single time and 1.2% taken by the ten largest. Sequencing was done on a sample of PBMCs or T cells enriched from blood (not recorded which). These receptors were collected from a human donor in a cohort exposed to, infected with or recovered from COVID-19 (not recorded which). The donor label of this sample is uncertain.

The chain recombines TRBV7-9 with TRBJ2-7, with TRBD1 matching over 9 bases. The CDR3 totals 17 residues. The junction had 8 bases not matched to a gene; V was cut back by 0 bases and J by 2 bases. Germline CDR1 is SEHNR and CDR2 is FQNEAQ (reference sequence). In DNA form, the CDR3 reads TGTGCCAGCAGCTTAGCAGATGGACAGGGGTTTGCCTACGAGCAGTACTTC. Translated, it gives CASSLADGQGFAYEQYF.

CDR3 loop: CSGKGVNEQFF. The CDR3, as DNA: TGCAGTGGAAAAGGGGTTAATGAGCAGTTCTTC. The chain carries TRBV20-1 and TRBJ2-1, with D maybe TRBD1 (5 bases). CDR1 and CDR2 from the germline V gene are DFQATT and SNEGSKA (reference sequence). The CDR3 loop spans 11 amino acids. V lost 7 bases and J 7 bases, leaving 11 bases between the germline ends.

The rearrangement uses TRBV7-9 and TRBJ2-2; maybe TRBD1 (5 bases). CDR1 is SEHNR, CDR2 FQNEAQ, per germline (reference sequence). V lost 3 bases to trimming and J lost 3 bases, with 14 bases between them. The CDR3 is 16 amino acids. CDR3 protein: CASSLAIGADTGELFF. Written as DNA, the CDR3 is TGTGCCAGCAGCTTGGCAATTGGGGCCGACACCGGGGAGCTGTTTTTT. Full variable domain (remainder filled in from reference TRBV7-9 and TRBJ2-2): DTGVSQNPRHKITKRGQNVTFRCDPISEHNRLYWYRQTLGQGPEFLTYFQNEAQLEKSRLLSDRFSAERPKGSFSTLEIQRTEQGDSAMYLCASSLAIGADTGELFFGEGSRLTVL.

The rearrangement links TRBV2 to TRBJ2-7; a possible D gene is TRBD1 (6 bases). This CDR3 has 14 residues. Germline-derived CDR1 and CDR2 are SNHLY and FYNNEI. Trimming took off 2 bases at V and 3 bases at J, with 11 bases between the two ends. The CDR3 region is CASSERGQSYEQYF. The CDR3 nucleotides are TGTGCCAGCAGTGAACGAGGACAGAGCTACGAGCAGTACTTC.

This rearrangement joins TRBV19 to TRBJ1-2; D is undetermined. This CDR3 spans 13 amino acids. With 3 bases removed from V and 6 bases from J, the gap between germline ends came to 11 bases. The V gene's germline CDR1 is LNHDA and CDR2 SQIVND (reference sequence). Here the CDR3 reads CASSISEFDGYTF. As DNA, the CDR3 is TGTGCCAGTAGTATCTCGGAGTTTGATGGCTACACCTTC.